This T cell receptor (beta chain) stems from a study of blood T cell repertoires in COVID-19. The wider study: The cDNA or gDNA used as material had been derived from T cells, B-cell-depleted T cells, or PBMCs.

Profiling relied on immunoSEQ multiplex PCR, and the TCRdb table lists in-frame clones only, not all of them. Here the sample spans hundreds of thousands of clones, roughly 92% being singletons. The CDR3 totals 16 residues. V lost 5 bases, J lost 0 bases, and 13 bases lay in between. Looked up from germline, CDR1 is SGHAT and CDR2 is FQNNGV. This chain joins TRBV11-2 and TRBJ1-4, with D tentatively TRBD1 (5 bases). This receptor was taken from a man in his fifties or sixties with COVID-19, enrolled during active disease. Material for sequencing was peripheral blood. CDR3 in amino acids: CASSRRQSSTNEKLFF. CDR3 coding DNA: TGTGCCAGCAGCCGACGACAGAGCTCAACTAATGAAAAACTGTTTTTT.